These T cell receptor beta chains were read from a single sample in a study of monozygotic twins with inflammatory bowel disease. TCRdb reworked the 5' RACE reads into one entry per CDR3 protein, no DNA. Its listing shows about 210,000 distinct CDR3 sequences. The sequencing sample was made of blood. These receptors were taken from a human donor with ulcerative colitis or Crohn's disease, or a healthy co-twin of an affected twin (not recorded which). CDR3s include the opening cysteine and the closing phenylalanine or tryptophan. The order of the fields is CDR3 protein, V gene, J gene.

cdr3_aa: CASSLEQTYNEQFF; v_call: TRBV12-3/TRBV12-4; j_call: TRBJ2-1
cdr3_aa: CASSFSLRNSNYGYTF; v_call: TRBV11-2; j_call: TRBJ1-2
cdr3_aa: CASTEQMNTEAFF; v_call: TRBV19; j_call: TRBJ1-1
cdr3_aa: CASSFPQGARNTQYF; v_call: TRBV7-2; j_call: TRBJ2-3
cdr3_aa: CASSPRRGAGSYEQYF; v_call: TRBV3-1; j_call: TRBJ2-7
cdr3_aa: CSATGGDYTGELFF; v_call: TRBV20-1; j_call: TRBJ2-2
cdr3_aa: CSNLWAGRGETQYF; v_call: TRBV20-1; j_call: TRBJ2-5
cdr3_aa: CASSFRGHEEQYF; v_call: TRBV11-3; j_call: TRBJ2-7
cdr3_aa: CASRVIEQPNTEAFF; v_call: TRBV2; j_call: TRBJ1-1
cdr3_aa: CASSLGRSGGASGELFF; v_call: TRBV7-2; j_call: TRBJ2-2
cdr3_aa: CSVEGLQGYSEAFF; v_call: TRBV29-1; j_call: TRBJ1-1
cdr3_aa: CSARVGAGSTEAFF; v_call: TRBV20-1; j_call: TRBJ1-1
cdr3_aa: CASSNSGGQETQYF; v_call: TRBV2; j_call: TRBJ2-5
cdr3_aa: CASSWLAGGADTQYF; v_call: TRBV6-5; j_call: TRBJ2-3
cdr3_aa: CASSPPRDRGTNDQFF; v_call: TRBV18; j_call: TRBJ2-1
cdr3_aa: CASSQVRRETQYF; v_call: TRBV4-1; j_call: TRBJ2-5
cdr3_aa: CASSQGGLYNEQFF; v_call: TRBV5-1; j_call: TRBJ2-1
cdr3_aa: CASSKGQSYNEQFF; v_call: TRBV7-3; j_call: TRBJ2-1
cdr3_aa: CSASPVVSTEAFF; v_call: TRBV20-1; j_call: TRBJ1-1
cdr3_aa: CASSALGYEQYF; v_call: TRBV7-9; j_call: TRBJ2-7
cdr3_aa: CASSPQVGTGAVEQYF; v_call: TRBV4-2; j_call: TRBJ2-7
cdr3_aa: CASSLLDEKLFF; v_call: TRBV5-5; j_call: TRBJ1-4
cdr3_aa: CASSIGDRRSGANVLTF; v_call: TRBV5-6; j_call: TRBJ2-6
cdr3_aa: CASSLRPGPGQAITDTQYF; v_call: TRBV7-2; j_call: TRBJ2-3
cdr3_aa: CASSPVGRLPTYTF; v_call: TRBV27; j_call: TRBJ1-2
cdr3_aa: CASSSYYGGDTGELFF; v_call: TRBV12-3/TRBV12-4; j_call: TRBJ2-2
cdr3_aa: CASSVADGRTDTQYF; v_call: TRBV9; j_call: TRBJ2-3
cdr3_aa: CASSDRPGEAYEQYF; v_call: TRBV6-1; j_call: TRBJ2-7
cdr3_aa: CSASSGAQQETQYF; v_call: TRBV20-1; j_call: TRBJ2-5
cdr3_aa: CATSDPGSGYGYTF; v_call: TRBV24-1; j_call: TRBJ1-2
cdr3_aa: CASESQGPYEQYF; v_call: TRBV6-6; j_call: TRBJ2-7
cdr3_aa: CASSPAVRAEAFF; v_call: TRBV5-1; j_call: TRBJ1-1
cdr3_aa: CSVPGVGVHYGYTF; v_call: TRBV20-1; j_call: TRBJ1-2
cdr3_aa: CASSLDGQVTQYF; v_call: TRBV5-1; j_call: TRBJ2-3
cdr3_aa: CSARDRDKGHWNTGELFF; v_call: TRBV20-1; j_call: TRBJ2-2
cdr3_aa: CSARWTAAGEPQHF; v_call: TRBV20-1; j_call: TRBJ1-5
cdr3_aa: CASSLTSGGIVFF; v_call: TRBV12-3/TRBV12-4; j_call: TRBJ2-1
cdr3_aa: CATSRDGRKGEQFF; v_call: TRBV15; j_call: TRBJ2-1
cdr3_aa: CASSQDLRGAFGNEQFF; v_call: TRBV3-1; j_call: TRBJ2-1
cdr3_aa: CASSGSRNQPQHF; v_call: TRBV7-2; j_call: TRBJ1-5
cdr3_aa: CATPQAAGGGNTGELFF; v_call: TRBV24-1; j_call: TRBJ2-2
cdr3_aa: CASSQTKATNEKLFF; v_call: TRBV6-1; j_call: TRBJ1-4
cdr3_aa: CASSLTGPRDTEAFF; v_call: TRBV5-1; j_call: TRBJ1-1
cdr3_aa: CASSYDSNQPQHF; v_call: TRBV7-9; j_call: TRBJ1-5